There are many counts of the clone carrying this TCR beta chain. TCRdb reprocessed the reads with MiXCR, giving one entry per CDR3 protein. The sample includes hundreds of thousands of distinct CDR3 sequences, around 9.6% of them seen just once. V was cut by 0 bases and J by 0 bases, with 11 bases left in between. The germline V gene encodes CDR1 SGHTA and CDR2 FQGNSA. The CDR3 contains 16 residues. These data belong to a study of T cell repertoires in cytomegalovirus infection. Looking at the study overall: Matching HLA type and CMV infection were both indicated by public TCR beta signatures.

The rearrangement joins TRBV7-2 to TRBJ1-1; D remains ambiguous. The TCR was taken from a human donor in good health (CMV status not recorded). Some clones in this sample may be carry-over from other donors' samples. The specimen sequenced was PBMCs. CDR3 region: CASSLAFSVLNTEAFF. The DNA of the CDR3 is TGTGCCAGCAGCTTAGCGTTTTCGGTCTTGAACACTGAAGCTTTCTTT.